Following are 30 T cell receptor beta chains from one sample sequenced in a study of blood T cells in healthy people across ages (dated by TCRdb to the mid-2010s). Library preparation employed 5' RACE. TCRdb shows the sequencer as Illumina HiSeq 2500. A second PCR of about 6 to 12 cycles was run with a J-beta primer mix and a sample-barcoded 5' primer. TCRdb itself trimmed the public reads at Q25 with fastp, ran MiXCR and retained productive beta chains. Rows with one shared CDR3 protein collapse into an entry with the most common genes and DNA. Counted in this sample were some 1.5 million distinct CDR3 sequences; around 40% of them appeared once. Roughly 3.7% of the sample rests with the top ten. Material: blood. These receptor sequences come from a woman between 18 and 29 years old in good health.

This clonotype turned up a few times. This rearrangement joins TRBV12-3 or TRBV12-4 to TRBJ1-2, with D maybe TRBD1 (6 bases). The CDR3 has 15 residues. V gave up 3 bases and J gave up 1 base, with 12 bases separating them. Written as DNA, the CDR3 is TGTGCCAGCAGTTTCCGGGACAACAGTAACTATGGCTACACCTTC. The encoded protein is CASSFRDNSNYGYTF.

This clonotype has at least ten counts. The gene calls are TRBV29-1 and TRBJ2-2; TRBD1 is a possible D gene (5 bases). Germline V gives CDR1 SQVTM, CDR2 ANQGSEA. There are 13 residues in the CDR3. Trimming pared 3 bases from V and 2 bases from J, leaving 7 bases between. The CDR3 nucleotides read TGCAGCGTTGATAGGGGAAACACCGGGGAGCTGTTTTTT. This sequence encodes CSVDRGNTGELFF.

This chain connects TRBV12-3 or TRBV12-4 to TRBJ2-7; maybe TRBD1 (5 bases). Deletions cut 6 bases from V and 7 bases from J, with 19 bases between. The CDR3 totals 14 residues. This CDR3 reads CASSRNLQENEQYF. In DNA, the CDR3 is TGTGCCAGCAGCCGAAACCTACAGGAAAATGAGCAGTACTTC.

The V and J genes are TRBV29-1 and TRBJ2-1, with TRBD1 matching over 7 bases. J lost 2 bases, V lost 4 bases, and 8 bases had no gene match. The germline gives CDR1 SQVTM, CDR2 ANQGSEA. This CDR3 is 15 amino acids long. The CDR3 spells CSVGGQQDAYNEQFF. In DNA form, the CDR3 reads TGCAGCGTTGGGGGACAGCAAGACGCCTACAATGAGCAGTTCTTC.

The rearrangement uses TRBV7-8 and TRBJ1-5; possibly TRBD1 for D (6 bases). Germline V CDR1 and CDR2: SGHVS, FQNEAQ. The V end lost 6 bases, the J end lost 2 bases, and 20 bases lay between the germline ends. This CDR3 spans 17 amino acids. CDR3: CASSPGTRSIGNQPQHF. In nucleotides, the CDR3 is TGTGCCAGCAGTCCCGGGACAAGGAGTATCGGCAATCAGCCCCAGCATTTT. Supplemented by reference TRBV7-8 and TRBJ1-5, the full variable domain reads GAGVSQSPRYKVAKRGQDVALRCDPISGHVSLFWYQQALGQGPEFLTYFQNEAQLDKSGLPSDRFFAERPEGSVSTLKIQRTQQEDSAVYLCASSPGTRSIGNQPQHFGDGTRLSIL.

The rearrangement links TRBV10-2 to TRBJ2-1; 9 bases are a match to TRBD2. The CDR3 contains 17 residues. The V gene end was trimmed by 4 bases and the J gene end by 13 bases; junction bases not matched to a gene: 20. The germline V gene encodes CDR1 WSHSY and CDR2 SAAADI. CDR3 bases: TGCGCCAGCAGTGTTAGGTCCAGCGGGGGGATTCAAGAGACCCAGTTCTTC. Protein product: CASSVRSSGGIQETQFF.

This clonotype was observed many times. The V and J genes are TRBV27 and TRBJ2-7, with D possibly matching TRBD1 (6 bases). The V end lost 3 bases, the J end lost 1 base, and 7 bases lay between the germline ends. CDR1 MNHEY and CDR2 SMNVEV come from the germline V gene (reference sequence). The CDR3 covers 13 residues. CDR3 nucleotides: TGTGCCAGCAGTTTCACAGGGTCCTACGAGCAGTACTTC. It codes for CASSFTGSYEQYF.

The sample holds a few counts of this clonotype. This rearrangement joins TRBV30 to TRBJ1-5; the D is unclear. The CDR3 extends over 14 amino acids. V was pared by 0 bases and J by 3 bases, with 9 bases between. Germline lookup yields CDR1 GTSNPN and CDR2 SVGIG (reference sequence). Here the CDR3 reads CAWSVHPYNQPQHF. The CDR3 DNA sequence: TGTGCCTGGAGTGTACACCCATACAATCAGCCCCAGCATTTT.

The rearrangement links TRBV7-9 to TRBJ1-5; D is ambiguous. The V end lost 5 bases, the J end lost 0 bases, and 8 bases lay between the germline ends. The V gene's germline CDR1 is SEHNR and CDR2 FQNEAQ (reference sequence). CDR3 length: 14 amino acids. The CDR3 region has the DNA TGTGCCAGCAGCCAGACAAGTAGCAATCAGCCCCAGCATTTT. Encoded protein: CASSQTSSNQPQHF.

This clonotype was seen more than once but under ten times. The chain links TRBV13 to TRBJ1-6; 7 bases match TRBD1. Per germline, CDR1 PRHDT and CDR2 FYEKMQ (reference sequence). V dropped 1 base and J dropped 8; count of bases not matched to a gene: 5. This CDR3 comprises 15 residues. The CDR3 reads CASSLAGQSYSPLHF. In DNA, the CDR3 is TGTGCCAGCAGCTTAGCGGGACAGTCTTATTCACCCCTCCACTTT. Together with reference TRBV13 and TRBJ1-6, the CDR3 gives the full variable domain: AAGVIQSPRHLIKEKRETATLKCYPIPRHDTVYWYQQGPGQDPQFLISFYEKMQSDKGSIPDRFSAQQFSDYHSELNMSSLELGDSALYFCASSLAGQSYSPLHFGNGTRLTVT.

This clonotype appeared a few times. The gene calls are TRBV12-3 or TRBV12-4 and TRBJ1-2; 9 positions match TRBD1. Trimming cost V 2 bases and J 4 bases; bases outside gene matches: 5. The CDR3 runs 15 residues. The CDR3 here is CASSLTGGDGYGYTF. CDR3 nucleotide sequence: TGTGCCAGCAGTTTAACAGGGGGCGACGGCTATGGCTACACCTTC.

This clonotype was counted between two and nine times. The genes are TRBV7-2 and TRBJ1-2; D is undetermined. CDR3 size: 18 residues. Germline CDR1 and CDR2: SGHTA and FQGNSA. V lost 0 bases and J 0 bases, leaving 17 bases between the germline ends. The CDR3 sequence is CASSLAGPFMSSNYGYTF. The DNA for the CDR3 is TGTGCCAGCAGCTTAGCAGGCCCTTTCATGTCCTCTAACTATGGCTACACCTTC.

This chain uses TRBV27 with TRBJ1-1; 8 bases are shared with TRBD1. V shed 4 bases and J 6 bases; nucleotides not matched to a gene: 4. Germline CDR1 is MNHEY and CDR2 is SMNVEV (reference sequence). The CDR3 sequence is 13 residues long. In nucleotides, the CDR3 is TGTGCCAGCAGTTACGGGACAGGAGCTGAAGCTTTCTTT. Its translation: CASSYGTGAEAFF.

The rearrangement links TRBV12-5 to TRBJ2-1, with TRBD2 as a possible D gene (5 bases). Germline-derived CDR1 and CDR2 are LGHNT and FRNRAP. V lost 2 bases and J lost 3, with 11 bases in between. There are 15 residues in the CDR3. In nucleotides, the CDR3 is TGTGCTAGTGGTTTGAAACTAGGTTACTACAATGAGCAGTTCTTC. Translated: CASGLKLGYYNEQFF.

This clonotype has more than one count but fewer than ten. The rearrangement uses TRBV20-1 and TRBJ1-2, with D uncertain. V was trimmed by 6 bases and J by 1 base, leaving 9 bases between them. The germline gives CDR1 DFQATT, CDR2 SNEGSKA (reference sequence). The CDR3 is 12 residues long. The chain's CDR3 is CSAHRGNYGYTF. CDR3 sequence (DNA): TGCAGTGCGCACCGGGGTAACTATGGCTACACCTTC.

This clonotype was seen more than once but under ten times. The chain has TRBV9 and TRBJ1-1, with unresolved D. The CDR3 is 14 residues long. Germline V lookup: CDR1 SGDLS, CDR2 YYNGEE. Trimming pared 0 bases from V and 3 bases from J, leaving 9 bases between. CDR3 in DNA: TGTGCCAGCAGCGTAGAAGGTGTTGACACTGAAGCTTTCTTT. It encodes CASSVEGVDTEAFF.

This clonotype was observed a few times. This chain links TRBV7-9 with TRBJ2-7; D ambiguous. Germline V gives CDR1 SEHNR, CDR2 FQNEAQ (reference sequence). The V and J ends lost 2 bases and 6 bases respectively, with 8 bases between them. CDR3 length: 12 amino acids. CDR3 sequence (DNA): TGTGCCAGCAGCTTATATCCCTCCGAGCAGTACTTC. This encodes CASSLYPSEQYF.

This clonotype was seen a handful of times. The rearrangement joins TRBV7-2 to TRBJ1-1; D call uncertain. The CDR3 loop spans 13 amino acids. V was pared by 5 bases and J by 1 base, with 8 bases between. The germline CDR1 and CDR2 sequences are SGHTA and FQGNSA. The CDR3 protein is CASSVLRNTEAFF. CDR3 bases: TGTGCCAGCAGCGTACTCAGGAACACTGAAGCTTTCTTT.

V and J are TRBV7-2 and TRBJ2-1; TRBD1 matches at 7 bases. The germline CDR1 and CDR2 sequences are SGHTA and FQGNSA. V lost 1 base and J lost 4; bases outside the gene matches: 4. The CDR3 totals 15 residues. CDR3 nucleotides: TGTGCCAGCAGCTTAGGGCACAGGGGTTACAATGAGCAGTTCTTC. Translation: CASSLGHRGYNEQFF.

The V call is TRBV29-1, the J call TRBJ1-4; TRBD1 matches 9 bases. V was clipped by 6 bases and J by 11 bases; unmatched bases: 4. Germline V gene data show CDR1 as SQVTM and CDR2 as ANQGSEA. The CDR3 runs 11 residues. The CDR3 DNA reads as TGCAGCGTGACAACAGGGGGCAAACTGTTTTTT. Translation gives CSVTTGGKLFF.

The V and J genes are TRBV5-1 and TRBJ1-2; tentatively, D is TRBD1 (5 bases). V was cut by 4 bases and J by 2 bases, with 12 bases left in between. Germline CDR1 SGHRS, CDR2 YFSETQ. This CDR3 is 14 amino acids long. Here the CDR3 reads CASSVDIGNYGYTF. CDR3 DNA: TGCGCCAGCAGCGTGGACATCGGCAACTATGGCTACACCTTC. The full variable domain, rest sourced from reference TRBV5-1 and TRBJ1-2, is KAGVTQTPRYLIKTRGQQVTLSCSPISGHRSVSWYQQTPGQGLQFLFEYFSETQRNKGNFPGRFSGRQFSNSRSEMNVSTLELGDSALYLCASSVDIGNYGYTFGSGTRLTVV.

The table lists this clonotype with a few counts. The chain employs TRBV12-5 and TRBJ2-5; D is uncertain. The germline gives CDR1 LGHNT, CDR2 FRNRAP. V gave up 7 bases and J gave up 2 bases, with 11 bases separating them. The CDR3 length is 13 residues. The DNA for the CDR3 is TGTGCTAGTGCTCATCAGGCGCAAGAGACCCAGTACTTC. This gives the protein CASAHQAQETQYF.

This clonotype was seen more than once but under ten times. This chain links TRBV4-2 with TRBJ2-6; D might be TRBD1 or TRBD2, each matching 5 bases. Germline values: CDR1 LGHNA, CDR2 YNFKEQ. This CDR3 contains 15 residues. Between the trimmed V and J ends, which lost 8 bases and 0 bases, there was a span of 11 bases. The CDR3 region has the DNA TGTGCCAGCCGGTTTGGGGGCTCTGGGGCCAACGTCCTGACTTTC. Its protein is CASRFGGSGANVLTF.

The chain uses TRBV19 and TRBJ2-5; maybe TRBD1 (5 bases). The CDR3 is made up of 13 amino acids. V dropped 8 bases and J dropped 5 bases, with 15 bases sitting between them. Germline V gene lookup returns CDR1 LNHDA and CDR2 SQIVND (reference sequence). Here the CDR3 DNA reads TGTGCCAGTGGAGATCAGGGTAGGGAGACCCAGTACTTC. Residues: CASGDQGRETQYF.

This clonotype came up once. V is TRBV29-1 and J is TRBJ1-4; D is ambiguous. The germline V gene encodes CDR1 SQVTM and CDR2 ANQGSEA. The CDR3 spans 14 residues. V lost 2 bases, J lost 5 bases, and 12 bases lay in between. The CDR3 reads CSVESRDRNEKLFF. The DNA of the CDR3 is TGCAGCGTTGAATCCCGGGATCGAAATGAAAAACTGTTTTTT.

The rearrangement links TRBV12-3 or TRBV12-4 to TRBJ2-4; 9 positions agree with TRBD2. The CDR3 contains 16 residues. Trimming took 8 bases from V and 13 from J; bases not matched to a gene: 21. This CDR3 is CASHQYLAGSYNEQYF. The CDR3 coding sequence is TGTGCCAGCCATCAATACCTAGCGGGATCCTACAATGAGCAGTACTTC.

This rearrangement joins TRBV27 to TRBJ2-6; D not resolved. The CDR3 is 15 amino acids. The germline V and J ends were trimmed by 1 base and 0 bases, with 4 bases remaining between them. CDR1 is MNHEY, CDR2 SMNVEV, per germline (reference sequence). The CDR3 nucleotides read TGTGCCAGCAGTTTATTACACTCTGGGGCCAACGTCCTGACTTTC. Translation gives CASSLLHSGANVLTF.

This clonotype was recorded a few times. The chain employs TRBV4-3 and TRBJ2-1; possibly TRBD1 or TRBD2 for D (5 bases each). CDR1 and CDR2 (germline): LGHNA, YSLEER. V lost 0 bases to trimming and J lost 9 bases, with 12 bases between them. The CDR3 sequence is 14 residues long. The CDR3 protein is CASSQDKRGGEQFF. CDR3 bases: TGCGCCAGCAGCCAAGATAAGAGGGGTGGTGAGCAGTTCTTC.

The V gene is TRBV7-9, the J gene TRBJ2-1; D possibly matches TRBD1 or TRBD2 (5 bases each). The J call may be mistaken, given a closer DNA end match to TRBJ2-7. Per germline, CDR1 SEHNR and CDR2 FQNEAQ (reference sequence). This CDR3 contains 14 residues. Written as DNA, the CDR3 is TGTGCCAGCAAGGGACGGGCGACCTACAATGAGCAGTACTTC. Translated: CASKGRATYNEQYF.

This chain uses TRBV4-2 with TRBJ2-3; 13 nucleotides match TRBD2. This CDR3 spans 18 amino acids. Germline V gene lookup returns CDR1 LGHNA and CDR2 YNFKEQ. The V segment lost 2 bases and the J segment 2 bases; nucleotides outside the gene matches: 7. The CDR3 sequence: CASSQRTSGSWITDTQYF. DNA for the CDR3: TGTGCCAGCAGCCAACGGACTAGCGGGAGTTGGATCACAGATACGCAGTATTTT.